This T cell receptor beta chain was recovered during a study of blood T cell repertoires in COVID-19. Study at large: PBMCs, B-cell-depleted T cells, or T cells were the source of the cDNA or gDNA that made up the material.

Trimming removed 6 bases from V and 7 bases from J, with 8 bases in between. The CDR3 runs to 11 residues. The V gene's germline CDR1 is KGHDR and CDR2 SFDVKD. As originally analysed: Reference gene primer amplification yielded estimated nucleated cell counts. Sequenced by immunoSEQ multiplex PCR; TCRdb stores in-frame clones only, minus some. For V, J and clone size, that table is used; D and trimming come from the DNA. In the table there are about 360,000 clones, around 86% of which are singletons. The source is a human donor in a cohort sampled during active COVID-19. Sequencing was done on a sample of peripheral blood. The chain combines TRBV24-1 with TRBJ1-1; no clear D. This CDR3 is CATSLGSEAFF. CDR3 in DNA: TGTGCCACCAGTTTGGGCAGTGAAGCTTTCTTT.